A selection of T cell receptor beta chains follows, all from one sample in a study of identical twins. TCRdb independently ran MiXCR on the 5' RACE reads; one entry per CDR3 protein. The data contain roughly 720,000 distinct CDR3 sequences, 15% to 20% of them singletons. The same data also contributed to another study, on T cells expressing NK-cell markers.

Sequencing was done on a sample of PBMCs. The receptor source for this set is a young woman in good health. CDR3s include the opening cysteine and the closing phenylalanine or tryptophan. Each record gives: V gene, clone size, D gene, J gene, CDR3 DNA, CDR3 protein. A D gene is named only where the DNA matches it firmly. Expanded clones get a size class; other rows say once, few or many, or leave the size out.

>TRBV10-3|few|TRBD2|TRBJ2-7
TGTGCCAGCCGACTAGCGGAGACCTACGAGCAGTACTTC
CASRLAETYEQYF
>TRBV11-2|-|TRBD1|TRBJ2-3
TGTGCCAGCAGCTTCCTGGACAGGGACACAGATACGCAGTATTTT
CASSFLDRDTDTQYF
>TRBV7-6|few|-|TRBJ2-1
TGTGCCAGCAGCCGACTCAACTACAATGAGCAGTTCTTC
CASSRLNYNEQFF
>TRBV29-1|few|-|TRBJ2-4
TGCAGCGTCTCTAAAGGGGTTATAGCCAAAAACATTCAGTACTTC
CSVSKGVIAKNIQYF
>TRBV10-3|-|-|TRBJ2-7
TGTGCCATCAAAGGGACGAGCAACGAGCAGTACTTC
CAIKGTSNEQYF
>TRBV18|few|-|TRBJ2-7
TGTGCCAGCTCACCACCGGCAGGGGACCACGAGCAGTACTTC
CASSPPAGDHEQYF
>TRBV7-3|-|-|TRBJ2-2
TGTGCCAGCAGCTCTTTTGGGGGAACCGGGGAGCTGTTTTTT
CASSSFGGTGELFF
>TRBV5-5|-|-|TRBJ1-2
TGTGCCAGCAGCCGTTTAGATGCAGCCCATGGCTACACCTTC
CASSRLDAAHGYTF
>TRBV12-3/TRBV12-4|few|-|TRBJ1-2
TGTGCCAGCAGTAGTCCGGGACAACTTAACTATGGCTACACCTTC
CASSSPGQLNYGYTF
>TRBV7-2|few|-|TRBJ2-1
TGTGCCAGCAGCTTAGTTGGGACTGACCTCGATGAGCAGTTCTTC
CASSLVGTDLDEQFF
>TRBV20-1|-|-|TRBJ2-3
TGCAGTGCTGGACTCCGAGTCACAGATACGCAGTATTTT
CSAGLRVTDTQYF
>TRBV3-1|-|-|TRBJ1-5
TGTGCCAGCAGCCAAGAGCGGTCAGGGGATCAGCCCCAGCATTTT
CASSQERSGDQPQHF
>TRBV7-9|-|-|TRBJ2-7
TGTGCCAGCAGCTTAGAATGGAGGGACCCCTACGAGCAGTACTTC
CASSLEWRDPYEQYF
>TRBV15|few|-|TRBJ2-5
TGTGCCACCAGCAGAGGACAGGAGCAAGAGACCCAGTACTTC
CATSRGQEQETQYF
>TRBV12-3/TRBV12-4|-|TRBD1|TRBJ1-2
TGTGCCAGCAGTCTCAGGGGACAGGACTATGGCTACACCTTC
CASSLRGQDYGYTF
>TRBV12-3/TRBV12-4|-|-|TRBJ1-5
TGTGCCAGCAGGAAAGGACAGTTTAATCAGCCCCAGCATTTT
CASRKGQFNQPQHF
>TRBV7-2|-|-|TRBJ2-3
TGTGCCAGCAGCTTGGGCCCGAGGGGGAGCACAGATACGCAGTATTTT
CASSLGPRGSTDTQYF
>TRBV24-1|many|-|TRBJ2-6
TGTGCCACCAGTGACCGTGGGGCCAACGTCCTGACTTTC
CATSDRGANVLTF
>TRBV5-1|few|TRBD2|TRBJ2-7
TGCGCCAGCAGAACGGGACTAGGGGTCTACGAGCAGTACTTC
CASRTGLGVYEQYF
>TRBV20-1|-|-|TRBJ2-6
TGCAGTGCTCGCGACCGGTCTAGGGGGGCCAACGTCCTGACTTTC
CSARDRSRGANVLTF
>TRBV7-2|few|TRBD1|TRBJ2-3
TGTGCCAGCAGCTTAAGGGGACAGGGCGGGAGCACAGATACGCAGTATTTT
CASSLRGQGGSTDTQYF
>TRBV12-3/TRBV12-4|many|-|TRBJ1-5
TGTGCCAGCGGTTCAGGGAATCAGCCCCAGCATTTT
CASGSGNQPQHF
>TRBV29-1|-|-|TRBJ2-2
TGCAGCGTTGACAGACAGGATTCCGGGGAGCTGTTTTTT
CSVDRQDSGELFF
>TRBV5-1|-|-|TRBJ2-7
TGCGCCAGCAGCCCCTATGGGGACTACGAGCAGTACTTC
CASSPYGDYEQYF
>TRBV25-1|-|-|TRBJ2-1
TGTGCCAGCAGTGAAGGGCGGGGGCGCGATGAGCAGTTCTTC
CASSEGRGRDEQFF
>TRBV9|few|-|TRBJ2-7
TGTGCCAGCAGCGCCAACAGGGTCCCCTACGAGCAGTACTTC
CASSANRVPYEQYF
>TRBV4-1|-|TRBD1|TRBJ2-4
TGCGCCAGCAGCCGCCAAGCGATGGGGACAGGGACAACCCTAGCCAAAAACATTCAGTACTTC
CASSRQAMGTGTTLAKNIQYF
>TRBV20-1|-|-|TRBJ2-1
TGCAGTGCTAGACTGCGGAATGAGCAGTTCTTC
CSARLRNEQFF
>TRBV6-1|-|-|TRBJ1-6
TGTGCCAGCAGCCAGGACGGAGATTCACCCCTCCACTTT
CASSQDGDSPLHF
>TRBV12-3/TRBV12-4|few|-|TRBJ2-4
TGTGCCAGCAGTTCCAAGACTGATGCCAAAAACATTCAGTACTTC
CASSSKTDAKNIQYF
>TRBV12-3/TRBV12-4|many|-|TRBJ2-3
TGTGCCAGCAGTTCCTGGGGCTTAACAGATACGCAGTATTTT
CASSSWGLTDTQYF
>TRBV3-1|-|-|TRBJ2-7
TGTGCCAGCAGCCAAGATCCTCTCGAACAGTACTTC
CASSQDPLEQYF
>TRBV24-1|-|-|TRBJ1-1
TGTGCCACCAGAGCAACAGGGAACACTGAAGCTTTCTTT
CATRATGNTEAFF
>TRBV4-3|few|-|TRBJ2-2
TGCGCCAGCAGCCAAGATGGAAGGGGGACCGGGGAGCTGTTTTTT
CASSQDGRGTGELFF
>TRBV12-3/TRBV12-4|few|-|TRBJ1-2
TGTGCCAGCAGTTTTGGCAGGGGCCCAAGTAACTATGGCTACACCTTC
CASSFGRGPSNYGYTF
>TRBV6-2/TRBV6-3|-|-|TRBJ2-1
TGTGCCAGCAGTTACCAGGGAGGGCAGTTCTTC
CASSYQGGQFF
>TRBV6-2/TRBV6-3|few|TRBD1|TRBJ2-2
TGTGCCAGCAGTATAGACGACAGGGTGTCATCCCACACCGGGGAGCTGTTTTTT
CASSIDDRVSSHTGELFF
>TRBV12-3/TRBV12-4|many|TRBD2|TRBJ2-7
TGTGCCAGCAGTTTGGGGGAGGGTTACTACGAGCAGTACTTC
CASSLGEGYYEQYF
>TRBV14|-|-|TRBJ2-7
TGTGCCAGCAGCCCCCCGGGCAGGAGGTCAAGCGAGCAGTACTTC
CASSPPGRRSSEQYF
>TRBV20-1|-|TRBD1|TRBJ1-5
TGCAGTGCCGAGGGGAGGGGGCTAGGAAATCAGCCCCAGCATTTT
CSAEGRGLGNQPQHF
>TRBV3-1|-|-|TRBJ2-1
TGTGCCAGCAGCCAAGACAGGGGGGTAGAGTTCTTC
CASSQDRGVEFF
>TRBV29-1|-|-|TRBJ2-5
TGCAGCGTTGAGCAGGGCTACGGTTTTGAGACAGAGACCCAGTACTTC
CSVEQGYGFETETQYF
>TRBV20-1|-|-|TRBJ2-1
TGCAGTGCTAGAGCAGGGCTAGCGTTATACAATGAGCAGTTCTTC
CSARAGLALYNEQFF